These 5 T cell receptor beta chains came from one sample sequenced in a study of blood T cell repertoires in COVID-19. Using immunoSEQ multiplex PCR, the repertoire was profiled, and TCRdb retains in-frame clones only, with some absent. The sample lists 270,000 or so clones, around 81% occurring once. Material: peripheral blood. The source is a woman aged 55-69 years with active or convalescent COVID-19.

J is TRBJ1-4 and V is TRBV2; no firm D call. This CDR3 contains 16 residues. CDR1 SNHLY and CDR2 FYNNEI come from the germline V gene. V was trimmed by 2 bases and J by 3 bases, leaving 13 bases between them. As DNA, the CDR3 is TGTGCCAGCAGTGAACAGAGCCATGCGGCTAATGAAAAACTGTTTTTT. Its protein is CASSEQSHAANEKLFF.

This chain uses TRBV5-1 with TRBJ1-4, with 8 bases matching TRBD1. This CDR3 has 14 residues. The V gene end was trimmed by 4 bases and the J gene end by 11 bases; junction bases not matched to a gene: 10. CDR1 and CDR2 (germline): SGHRS, YFSETQ. DNA for the CDR3: TGCGCCAGCAGCCCGACAGGGGATTTTGACAAACTGTTTTTT. Its translation: CASSPTGDFDKLFF.

V and J are TRBV6-5 and TRBJ1-5, with unresolved D. The V end was cut by 4 bases, the J end by 1 base, with 8 bases between. Germline V lookup: CDR1 MNHEY, CDR2 SVGAGI. The CDR3 is made up of 14 amino acids. The CDR3 loop reads CASSLSASNQPQHF. The CDR3 nucleotides are TGTGCCAGCAGTTTATCCGCGAGCAATCAGCCCCAGCATTTT.

The chain uses TRBV29-1 and TRBJ1-2; maybe TRBD1 (6 bases). The CDR3 totals 13 residues. CDR1 and CDR2 (germline): SQVTM, ANQGSEA. Trimming stripped 7 bases from V and 4 bases from J, with 16 bases between. The CDR3: CSALLGTLYGYTF. CDR3 DNA sequence: TGCAGCGCTTTGTTGGGGACACTCTATGGCTACACCTTC.

The chain carries TRBV7-2 and TRBJ2-3; 9 nucleotides align to TRBD2. The ends lost 4 bases at V and 1 base at J; junction bases unmatched: 3. The CDR3 contains 15 residues. CDR1 is SGHTA, CDR2 FQGNSA, per germline. The CDR3, as DNA: TGTGCCAGCAGCTCTAAGCGGGGGGGCACAGATACGCAGTATTTT. Translated: CASSSKRGGTDTQYF. Together with reference TRBV7-2 and TRBJ2-3, the CDR3 gives the full variable domain: GAGVSQSPSNKVTEKGKDVELRCDPISGHTALYWYRQSLGQGLEFLIYFQGNSAPDKSGLPSDRFSAERTGGSVSTLTIQRTQQEDSAVYLCASSSKRGGTDTQYFGPGTRLTVL.